The present TCR beta chain was sequenced within a study of technical replicates of blood from several donors. This CDR3 is 15 amino acids long. V lost 6 bases, J lost 7 bases, and 9 bases stayed unmatched. Germline CDR1 reads SEHNR; CDR2 reads FQNEAQ (reference sequence). In this sample, this clone turned up once. Data came from immunoSEQ multiplex PCR; TCRdb stores just in-frame clones and leaves some out. This repertoire shows about 94,000 clones, 90% to 96% found once; its top ten account for about 0.38%. The receptor comes from a human donor in good health. V is TRBV7-9 and J is TRBJ2-1; 10 nucleotides align to TRBD2. The specimen was T cells isolated from PBMCs. Here the CDR3 DNA reads TGTGCCAGCAGGTTTACTAGCGGGACTGGTAATGAGCAGTTCTTC. Its translation is CASRFTSGTGNEQFF.